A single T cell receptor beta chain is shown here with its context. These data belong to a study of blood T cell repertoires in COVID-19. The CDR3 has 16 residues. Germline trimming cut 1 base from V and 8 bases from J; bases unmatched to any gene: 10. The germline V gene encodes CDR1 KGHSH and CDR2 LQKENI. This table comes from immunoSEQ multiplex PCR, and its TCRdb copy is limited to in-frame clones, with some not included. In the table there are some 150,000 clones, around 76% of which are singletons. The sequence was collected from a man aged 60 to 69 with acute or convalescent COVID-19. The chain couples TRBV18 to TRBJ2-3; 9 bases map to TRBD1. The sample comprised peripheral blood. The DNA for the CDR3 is TGTGCCAGCTCACCACAACAGGGGGCTGAAGGCGGTACGCAGTATTTT. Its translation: CASSPQQGAEGGTQYF.